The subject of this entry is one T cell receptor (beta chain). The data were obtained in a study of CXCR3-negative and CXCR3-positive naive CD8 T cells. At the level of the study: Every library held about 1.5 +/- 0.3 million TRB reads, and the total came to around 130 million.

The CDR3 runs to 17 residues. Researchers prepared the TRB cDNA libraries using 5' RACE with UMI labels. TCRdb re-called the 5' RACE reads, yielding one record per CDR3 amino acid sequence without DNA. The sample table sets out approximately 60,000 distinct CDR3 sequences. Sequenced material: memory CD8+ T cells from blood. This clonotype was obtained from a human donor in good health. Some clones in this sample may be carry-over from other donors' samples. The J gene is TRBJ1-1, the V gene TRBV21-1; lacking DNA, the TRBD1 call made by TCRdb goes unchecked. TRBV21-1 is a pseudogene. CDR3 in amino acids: CASSKKVREGLSTEAFF.